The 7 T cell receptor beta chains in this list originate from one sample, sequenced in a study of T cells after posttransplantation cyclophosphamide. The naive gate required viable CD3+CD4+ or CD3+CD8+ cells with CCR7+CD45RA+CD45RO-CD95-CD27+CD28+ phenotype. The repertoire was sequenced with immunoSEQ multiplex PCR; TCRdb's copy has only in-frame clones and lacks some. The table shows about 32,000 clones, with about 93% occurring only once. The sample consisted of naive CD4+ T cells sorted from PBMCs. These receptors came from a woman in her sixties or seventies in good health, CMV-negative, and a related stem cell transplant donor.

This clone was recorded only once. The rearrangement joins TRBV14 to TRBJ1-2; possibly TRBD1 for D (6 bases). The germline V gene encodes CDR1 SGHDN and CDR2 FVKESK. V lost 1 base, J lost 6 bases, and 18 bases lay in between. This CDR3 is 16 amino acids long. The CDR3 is CASSQASSGAHHGYTF. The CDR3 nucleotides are TGTGCCAGCAGCCAAGCTTCGTCAGGGGCGCATCATGGCTACACCTTC.

The CDR3 loop is CASSQGAGTEAFF. The CDR3 nucleotides read TGTGCCAGCTCACAGGGGGCCGGGACTGAAGCTTTCTTT. This chain joins TRBV18 and TRBJ1-1, with 7 bases matching TRBD1. V lost 4 bases to trimming and J lost 5 bases; unmatched junction nucleotides: 4. The CDR3 totals 13 residues. The germline gives CDR1 KGHSH, CDR2 LQKENI. Full variable domain (remainder filled in from reference TRBV18 and TRBJ1-1): NAGVMQNPRHLVRRRGQEARLRCSPMKGHSHVYWYRQLPEEGLKFMVYLQKENIIDESGMPKERFSAEFPKEGPSILRIQQVVRGDSAAYFCASSQGAGTEAFFGQGTRLTVV.

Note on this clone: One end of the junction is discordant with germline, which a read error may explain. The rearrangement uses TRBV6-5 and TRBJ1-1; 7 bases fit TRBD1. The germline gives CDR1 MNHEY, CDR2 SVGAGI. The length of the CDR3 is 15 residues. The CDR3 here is CAGSYSRTPTGRAFF. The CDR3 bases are TGTGCCGGCAGTTACTCCAGGACCCCGACAGGGAGAGCTTTCTTT.

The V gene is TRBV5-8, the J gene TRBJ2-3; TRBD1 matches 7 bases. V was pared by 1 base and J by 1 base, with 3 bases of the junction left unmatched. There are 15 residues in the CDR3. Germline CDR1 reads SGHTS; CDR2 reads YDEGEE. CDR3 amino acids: CASSLRTGRTDTQYF. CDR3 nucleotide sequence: TGTGCCAGCAGCTTGCGGACAGGACGCACAGATACGCAGTATTTT.

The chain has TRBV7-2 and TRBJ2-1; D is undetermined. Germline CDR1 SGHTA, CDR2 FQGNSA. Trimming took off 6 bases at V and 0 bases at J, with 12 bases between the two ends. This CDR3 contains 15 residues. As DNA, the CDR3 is TGTGCCAGCAGACCAACAAGAGGCTCCTACAATGAGCAGTTCTTC. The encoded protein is CASRPTRGSYNEQFF. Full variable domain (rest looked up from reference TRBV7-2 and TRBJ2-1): GAGVSQSPSNKVTEKGKDVELRCDPISGHTALYWYRQSLGQGLEFLIYFQGNSAPDKSGLPSDRFSAERTGGSVSTLTIQRTQQEDSAVYLCASRPTRGSYNEQFFGPGTRLTVL.

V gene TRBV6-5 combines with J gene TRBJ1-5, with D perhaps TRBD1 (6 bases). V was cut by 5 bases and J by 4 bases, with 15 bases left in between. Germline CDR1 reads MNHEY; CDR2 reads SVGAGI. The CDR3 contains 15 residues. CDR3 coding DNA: TGTGCCAGCAGTCCGTACAGGGCTGGGAATCAGCCCCAGCATTTT. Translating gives CASSPYRAGNQPQHF.

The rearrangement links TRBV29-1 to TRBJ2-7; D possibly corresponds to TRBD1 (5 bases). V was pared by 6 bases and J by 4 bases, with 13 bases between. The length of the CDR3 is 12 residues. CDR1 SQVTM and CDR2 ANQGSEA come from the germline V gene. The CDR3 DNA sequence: TGCAGCGTCGGCAGGGCTCCGTACGAGCAGTACTTC. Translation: CSVGRAPYEQYF.